This TCR beta chain derives from a study of cytomegalovirus exposure and HLA in healthy donors. The CDR3 extends over 12 amino acids. Trimming shortened V by 4 bases and J by 11 bases, and 13 bases separated the two germline ends. The germline CDR1 and CDR2 sequences are SGHRS and YFSETQ. PCR used 60 Vbeta primers and 13 Jbeta primers. Clones were read by immunoSEQ multiplex PCR, and TCRdb kept only the in-frame ones, dropping some. The table has about 160,000 clones, about 60% seen once. The chain couples TRBV5-1 to TRBJ2-1; D call uncertain. The sequence derives from a woman aged 60-75 years in good health and CMV-seropositive. Sequenced sample: PBMCs. CDR3 nucleotide sequence: TGCGCCAGCAGCGTTGACTTCCCCCAGCAGTTCTTC. Amino acid sequence: CASSVDFPQQFF.